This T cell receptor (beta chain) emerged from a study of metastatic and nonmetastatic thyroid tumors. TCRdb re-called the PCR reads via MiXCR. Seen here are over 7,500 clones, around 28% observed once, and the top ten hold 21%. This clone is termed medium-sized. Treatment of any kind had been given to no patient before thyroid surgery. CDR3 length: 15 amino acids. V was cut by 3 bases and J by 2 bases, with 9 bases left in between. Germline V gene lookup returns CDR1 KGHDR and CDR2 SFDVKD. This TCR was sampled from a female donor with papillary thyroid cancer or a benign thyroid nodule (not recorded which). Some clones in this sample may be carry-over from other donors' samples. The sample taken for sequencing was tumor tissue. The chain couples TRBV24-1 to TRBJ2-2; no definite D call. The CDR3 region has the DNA TGTGCCACCAGTGATAGTGTCACCAACACCGGGGAGCTGTTTTTT. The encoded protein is CATSDSVTNTGELFF.